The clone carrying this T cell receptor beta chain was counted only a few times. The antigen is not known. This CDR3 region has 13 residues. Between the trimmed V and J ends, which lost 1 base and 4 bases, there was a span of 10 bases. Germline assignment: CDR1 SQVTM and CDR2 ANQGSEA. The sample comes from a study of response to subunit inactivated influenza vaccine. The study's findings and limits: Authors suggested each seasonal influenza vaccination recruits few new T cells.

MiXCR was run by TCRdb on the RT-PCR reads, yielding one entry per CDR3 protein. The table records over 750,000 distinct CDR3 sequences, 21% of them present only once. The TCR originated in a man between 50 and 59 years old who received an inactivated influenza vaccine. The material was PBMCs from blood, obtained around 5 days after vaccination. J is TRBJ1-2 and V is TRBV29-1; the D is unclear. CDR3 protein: CSVEGGSFYGYTF. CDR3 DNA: TGCAGCGTTGAAGGTGGTAGTTTCTATGGCTACACCTTC.